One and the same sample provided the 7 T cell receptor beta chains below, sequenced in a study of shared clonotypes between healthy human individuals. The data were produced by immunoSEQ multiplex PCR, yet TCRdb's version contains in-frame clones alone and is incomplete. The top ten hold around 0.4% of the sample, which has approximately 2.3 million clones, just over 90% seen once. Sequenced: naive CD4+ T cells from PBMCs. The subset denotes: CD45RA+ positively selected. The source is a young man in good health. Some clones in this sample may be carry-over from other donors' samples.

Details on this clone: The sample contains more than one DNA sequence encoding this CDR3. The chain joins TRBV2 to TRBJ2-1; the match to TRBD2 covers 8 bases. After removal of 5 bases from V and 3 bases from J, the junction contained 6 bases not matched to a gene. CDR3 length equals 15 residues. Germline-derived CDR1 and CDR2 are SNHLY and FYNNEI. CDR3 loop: CASSPTSGGYNEQFF. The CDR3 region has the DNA TGTGCCAGCAGTCCTACTAGCGGAGGCTACAATGAGCAGTTCTTC. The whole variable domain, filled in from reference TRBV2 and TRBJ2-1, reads EPEVTQTPSHQVTQMGQEVILRCVPISNHLYFYWYRQILGQKVEFLVSFYNNEISEKSEIFDDQFSVERPDGSNFTLKIRSTKLEDSAMYFCASSPTSGGYNEQFFGPGTRLTVL.

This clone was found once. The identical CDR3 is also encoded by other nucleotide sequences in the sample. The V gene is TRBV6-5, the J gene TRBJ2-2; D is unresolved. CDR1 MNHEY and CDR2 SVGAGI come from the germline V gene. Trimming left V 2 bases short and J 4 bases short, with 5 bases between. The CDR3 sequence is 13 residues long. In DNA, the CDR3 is TGTGCCAGCAGTTACGACGGCACCGGGGAGCTGTTTTTT. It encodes CASSYDGTGELFF.

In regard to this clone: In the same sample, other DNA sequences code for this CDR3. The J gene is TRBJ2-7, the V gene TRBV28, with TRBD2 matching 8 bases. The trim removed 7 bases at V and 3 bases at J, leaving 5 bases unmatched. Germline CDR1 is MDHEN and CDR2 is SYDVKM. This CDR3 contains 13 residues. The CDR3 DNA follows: TGTGCCAGCACCCCCGGGGGGGGCTACGAGCAGTACTTC. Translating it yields CASTPGGGYEQYF.

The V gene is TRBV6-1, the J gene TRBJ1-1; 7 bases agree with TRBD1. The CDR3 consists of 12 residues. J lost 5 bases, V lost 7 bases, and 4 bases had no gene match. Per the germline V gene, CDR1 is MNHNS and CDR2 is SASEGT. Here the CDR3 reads CASTYRGTEAFF. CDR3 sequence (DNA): TGTGCCAGCACCTACAGGGGAACTGAAGCTTTCTTT.

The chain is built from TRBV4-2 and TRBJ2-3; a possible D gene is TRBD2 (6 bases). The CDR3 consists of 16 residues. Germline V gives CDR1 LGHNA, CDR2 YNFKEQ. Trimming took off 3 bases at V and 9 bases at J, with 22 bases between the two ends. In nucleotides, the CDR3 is TGTGCCAGCAGCCAGGACCACCCCCTGACTAGTGTAACGCAGTATTTT. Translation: CASSQDHPLTSVTQYF.

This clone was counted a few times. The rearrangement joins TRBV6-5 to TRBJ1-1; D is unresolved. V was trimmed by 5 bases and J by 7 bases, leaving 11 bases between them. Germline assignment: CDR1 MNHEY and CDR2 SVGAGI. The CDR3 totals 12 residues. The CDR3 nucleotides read TGTGCCAGCAGTAACGGAGCGAGTGAAGCTTTCTTT. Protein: CASSNGASEAFF.

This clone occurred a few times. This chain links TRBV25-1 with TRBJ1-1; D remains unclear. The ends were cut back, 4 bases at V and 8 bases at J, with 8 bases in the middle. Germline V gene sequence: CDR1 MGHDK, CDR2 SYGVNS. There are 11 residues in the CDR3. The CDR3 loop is CASSGAKEAFF. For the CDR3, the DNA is TGTGCCAGCAGTGGGGCTAAAGAAGCTTTCTTT.